Listed below are T cell receptor beta chains from one sample, sequenced in a study of PD-L1 blockade in urothelial cancer. Measured with immunoSEQ multiplex PCR; TCRdb has only the in-frame clones, and not every one. This table holds about 95,000 clones, around 87% found once. The starting material was PBMCs, obtained around atezolizumab (anti-PD-L1) treatment. The receptors were sampled from a man aged 60 to 69 with urothelial cancer. Each CDR3 is given with its conserved first and last residue. Each record gives: CDR3 DNA, CDR3 protein, J gene, clone size, V gene, D gene. D genes are given only for firm matches. The size of a clone is reported for some rows only, either as once, few or many, or as a class for expanded clones.

cdr3_nt: TGCGCCAGCAGCCGCAACCAGCGGGAGACCGCCGAGCAGTACTTC
cdr3_aa: CASSRNQRETAEQYF
j_call: TRBJ2-7
clone_size: -
v_call: TRBV5-1
d_call: TRBD2

cdr3_nt: TGTGCCAGCAGTTTTTATTCGGGGGGTCGCAATCAGCCCCAGCATTTT
cdr3_aa: CASSFYSGGRNQPQHF
j_call: TRBJ1-5
clone_size: -
v_call: TRBV27
d_call: -

cdr3_nt: TGCAGCGTCAGGGGGCTCTCCTACAATGAGCAGTTCTTC
cdr3_aa: CSVRGLSYNEQFF
j_call: TRBJ2-1
clone_size: -
v_call: TRBV29-1
d_call: TRBD1

cdr3_nt: TGTGCCAGCAGTGAGAGGGGGCGACGGTATGGCTACACCTTC
cdr3_aa: CASSERGRRYGYTF
j_call: TRBJ1-2
clone_size: -
v_call: TRBV25-1
d_call: TRBD1

cdr3_nt: TGTGCCAGTAGTTTACAGGGCACCGGGGAGCTGTTTTTT
cdr3_aa: CASSLQGTGELFF
j_call: TRBJ2-2
clone_size: -
v_call: TRBV19
d_call: -

cdr3_nt: TGTGCCAGCACGTGGGGGCAGGGGGCCGGGGAGCTGTTTTTT
cdr3_aa: CASTWGQGAGELFF
j_call: TRBJ2-2
clone_size: -
v_call: TRBV7-9
d_call: TRBD1

cdr3_nt: TGTGCCAGCAGCCCCAGTTCTAGAGGGCCCTATGGCTACACCTTC
cdr3_aa: CASSPSSRGPYGYTF
j_call: TRBJ1-2
clone_size: -
v_call: TRBV7-2
d_call: -

cdr3_nt: TGCAGCGTTGCTGCGGGCCGCAATGAGCAGTTCTTC
cdr3_aa: CSVAAGRNEQFF
j_call: TRBJ2-1
clone_size: few
v_call: TRBV29-1
d_call: -

cdr3_nt: TGTGCCAGCACAGACAGGGGGGAGACCCAGTACTTC
cdr3_aa: CASTDRGETQYF
j_call: TRBJ2-5
clone_size: -
v_call: TRBV6-5
d_call: TRBD1

cdr3_nt: TGTGCCAGCAAGGACAGACTTAACACTGAAGCTTTCTTT
cdr3_aa: CASKDRLNTEAFF
j_call: TRBJ1-1
clone_size: -
v_call: TRBV7-9
d_call: -

cdr3_nt: TGTGCCATCAGTGAGTCCCTAGCGGGGCACACAGATACGCAGTATTTT
cdr3_aa: CAISESLAGHTDTQYF
j_call: TRBJ2-3
clone_size: -
v_call: TRBV10-3
d_call: TRBD2

cdr3_nt: TGTGCCAGCAGCGCCAGCCAGGGGGCAGGACGGACCCAGTACTTC
cdr3_aa: CASSASQGAGRTQYF
j_call: TRBJ2-5
clone_size: -
v_call: TRBV11-2
d_call: TRBD1

cdr3_nt: TGTGCCAGTAGTCCTGGACAGACACGATTTACCCAGTACTTC
cdr3_aa: CASSPGQTRFTQYF
j_call: TRBJ2-5
clone_size: -
v_call: TRBV19
d_call: -

cdr3_nt: TGTGCCAGCAGCTTCAAGCAGGGGGAGACTAATGAAAAACTGTTTTTT
cdr3_aa: CASSFKQGETNEKLFF
j_call: TRBJ1-4
clone_size: -
v_call: TRBV7-9
d_call: TRBD1

cdr3_nt: TGTGCCTGGGACGGGACTGGAGGAGGGGAGCTGTTTTTT
cdr3_aa: CAWDGTGGGELFF
j_call: TRBJ2-2
clone_size: few
v_call: TRBV30
d_call: -

cdr3_nt: TGTGCCAGTAGTATAGCTAGGGGGCCGTACGAGCAGTACTTC
cdr3_aa: CASSIARGPYEQYF
j_call: TRBJ2-7
clone_size: -
v_call: TRBV19
d_call: TRBD1

cdr3_nt: TGCGCCAGCAGCTGGGTCGGGCTACAGGGAGAGACCCAGTACTTC
cdr3_aa: CASSWVGLQGETQYF
j_call: TRBJ2-5
clone_size: -
v_call: TRBV5-1
d_call: -

cdr3_nt: TGCGCCAGCAGCCAAGATGGAAAGGGACAGGGAACTGAAGCTTTCTTT
cdr3_aa: CASSQDGKGQGTEAFF
j_call: TRBJ1-1
clone_size: -
v_call: TRBV4-1
d_call: TRBD1

cdr3_nt: TGTGCCACGGCAGAAGATATCCGCCCCCCTTACGAGCAGTACTTC
cdr3_aa: CATAEDIRPPYEQYF
j_call: TRBJ2-7
clone_size: -
v_call: TRBV15
d_call: -

cdr3_nt: TGTGCCAGCAGCCCCCGCAGAGGCCCGTCGGGAAACACCATATATTTT
cdr3_aa: CASSPRRGPSGNTIYF
j_call: TRBJ1-3
clone_size: -
v_call: TRBV11-3
d_call: -

cdr3_nt: TGCGCCAGCAGCGAAAACAGGGGCCAAATGTGGTTCTTC
cdr3_aa: CASSENRGQMWFF
j_call: TRBJ2-1
clone_size: -
v_call: TRBV10-2
d_call: TRBD1

cdr3_nt: TGTGCCAGCAGTTTGGGACTGCCGACACGAGATACGCAGTATTTT
cdr3_aa: CASSLGLPTRDTQYF
j_call: TRBJ2-3
clone_size: -
v_call: TRBV28
d_call: -

cdr3_nt: TGTGCCAGCAGCACATGGACTAGCGGGAGCGTCGGGGAGCTGTTTTTT
cdr3_aa: CASSTWTSGSVGELFF
j_call: TRBJ2-2
clone_size: -
v_call: TRBV9
d_call: TRBD2

cdr3_nt: TGTGCCAGTAGCGTCGGTTCCAATCAGCCCCAGCATTTT
cdr3_aa: CASSVGSNQPQHF
j_call: TRBJ1-5
clone_size: -
v_call: TRBV19
d_call: -

cdr3_nt: TGTGCCAGCGTCAACGCGCTCAGAGACTATAGCAATCAGCCCCAGCATTTT
cdr3_aa: CASVNALRDYSNQPQHF
j_call: TRBJ1-5
clone_size: -
v_call: TRBV21-1
d_call: -

cdr3_nt: TGCGCCAGCAGCCCGACTTATAGCGGGAGGGGCACAGATACGCAGTATTTT
cdr3_aa: CASSPTYSGRGTDTQYF
j_call: TRBJ2-3
clone_size: -
v_call: TRBV4-1
d_call: TRBD2

cdr3_nt: TGTGCCTGGTACCGGGACAGATCTTTTTTACATGGCTACACCTTC
cdr3_aa: CAWYRDRSFLHGYTF
j_call: TRBJ1-2
clone_size: once
v_call: TRBV30
d_call: TRBD1

cdr3_nt: TGTGCCAGCCGATTGCCCCCCCGGACTAGCGGGAGGTACAATGAGCAGTTCTTC
cdr3_aa: CASRLPPRTSGRYNEQFF
j_call: TRBJ2-1
clone_size: -
v_call: TRBV7-9
d_call: TRBD2

cdr3_nt: TGTGCCAGCAGTCGGAGGGCGGGACGAGAGACCCAGTACTTC
cdr3_aa: CASSRRAGRETQYF
j_call: TRBJ2-5
clone_size: -
v_call: TRBV27
d_call: -

cdr3_nt: TGCGCCAGCAGCGGGACTAGCGGGCAAGAGACCCAGTACTTC
cdr3_aa: CASSGTSGQETQYF
j_call: TRBJ2-5
clone_size: few
v_call: TRBV5-1
d_call: TRBD2

cdr3_nt: TGTGCCAGTAGTAGCTCGGGAATCTACGAGCAGTACTTC
cdr3_aa: CASSSSGIYEQYF
j_call: TRBJ2-7
clone_size: -
v_call: TRBV19
d_call: -

cdr3_nt: TGCGCCAGCAGCGAGGGCCCGGTAGGGACGGGAGGAGTGGATACGCAGTATTTT
cdr3_aa: CASSEGPVGTGGVDTQYF
j_call: TRBJ2-3
clone_size: -
v_call: TRBV5-1
d_call: TRBD2

cdr3_nt: TGTGCCTGGAGTCGGGACTCCTTCGGAGCTGAAGCTTTCTTT
cdr3_aa: CAWSRDSFGAEAFF
j_call: TRBJ1-1
clone_size: -
v_call: TRBV30
d_call: -

cdr3_nt: TGCAGCGTGGGGGACACCCAAGAGACCCAGTACTTC
cdr3_aa: CSVGDTQETQYF
j_call: TRBJ2-5
clone_size: -
v_call: TRBV29-1
d_call: -

cdr3_nt: TGTGCCAGCAGGTCCGACAGGGGCAACTATGGCTACACCTTC
cdr3_aa: CASRSDRGNYGYTF
j_call: TRBJ1-2
clone_size: -
v_call: TRBV6-5
d_call: TRBD1

cdr3_nt: TGTGCCAGCAGCTTAGAAGGGGTGAACACTGAAGCTTTCTTT
cdr3_aa: CASSLEGVNTEAFF
j_call: TRBJ1-1
clone_size: -
v_call: TRBV13
d_call: -

cdr3_nt: TGTGCCAGCATTCCCGGGACTATAGCCTACGAGCAGTACTTC
cdr3_aa: CASIPGTIAYEQYF
j_call: TRBJ2-7
clone_size: -
v_call: TRBV6-1
d_call: TRBD2

cdr3_nt: TGTGCCTGGAGTGTACGCCCGGAGGTGGAGACCCAGTACTTC
cdr3_aa: CAWSVRPEVETQYF
j_call: TRBJ2-5
clone_size: once
v_call: TRBV30
d_call: -

cdr3_nt: TGTGCCAGCAGTCTTGTGGCGGGGGGAAGCTCCTACAATGAGCAGTTCTTC
cdr3_aa: CASSLVAGGSSYNEQFF
j_call: TRBJ2-1
clone_size: -
v_call: TRBV7-2
d_call: TRBD2

cdr3_nt: TGTGCCATCAGTGAGTTTGTGGGAGACGCTGTTAACTACGAGCAGTACTTC
cdr3_aa: CAISEFVGDAVNYEQYF
j_call: TRBJ2-7
clone_size: -
v_call: TRBV10-3
d_call: -

cdr3_nt: TGTGCCAGTAGTATTGGACAGGCGAACACTGAAGCTTTCTTT
cdr3_aa: CASSIGQANTEAFF
j_call: TRBJ1-1
clone_size: -
v_call: TRBV19
d_call: TRBD1

cdr3_nt: TGTGCCAGCAGCCCTCGGACAGACCAAGAGACCCAGTACTTC
cdr3_aa: CASSPRTDQETQYF
j_call: TRBJ2-5
clone_size: -
v_call: TRBV5-4
d_call: -

cdr3_nt: TGTGCCATCCGTAGCGGGGGGGCAGATACGCAGTATTTT
cdr3_aa: CAIRSGGADTQYF
j_call: TRBJ2-3
clone_size: -
v_call: TRBV10-3
d_call: TRBD2